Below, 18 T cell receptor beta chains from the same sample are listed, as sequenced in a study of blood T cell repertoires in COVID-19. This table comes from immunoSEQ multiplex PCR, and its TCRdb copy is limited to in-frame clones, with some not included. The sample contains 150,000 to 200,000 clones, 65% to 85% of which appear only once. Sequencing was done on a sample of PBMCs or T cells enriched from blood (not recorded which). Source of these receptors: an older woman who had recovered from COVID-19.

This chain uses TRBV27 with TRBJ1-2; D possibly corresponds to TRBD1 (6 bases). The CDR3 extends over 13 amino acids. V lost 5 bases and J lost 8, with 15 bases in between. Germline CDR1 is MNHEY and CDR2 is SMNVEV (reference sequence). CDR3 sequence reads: CASSAVGGSGYTF. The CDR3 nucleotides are TGTGCCAGCAGTGCGGTTGGGGGCTCAGGCTACACCTTC.

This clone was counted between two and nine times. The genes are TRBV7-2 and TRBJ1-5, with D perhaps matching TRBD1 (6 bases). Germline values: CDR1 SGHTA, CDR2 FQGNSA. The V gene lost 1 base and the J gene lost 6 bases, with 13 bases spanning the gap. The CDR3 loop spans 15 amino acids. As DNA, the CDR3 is TGTGCCAGCAGCTTAGTGGCTGGGGGCGGTCAGCCCCAGCATTTT. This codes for CASSLVAGGGQPQHF. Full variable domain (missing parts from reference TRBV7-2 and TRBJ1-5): GAGVSQSPSNKVTEKGKDVELRCDPISGHTALYWYRQSLGQGLEFLIYFQGNSAPDKSGLPSDRFSAERTGGSVSTLTIQRTQQEDSAVYLCASSLVAGGGQPQHFGDGTRLSIL.

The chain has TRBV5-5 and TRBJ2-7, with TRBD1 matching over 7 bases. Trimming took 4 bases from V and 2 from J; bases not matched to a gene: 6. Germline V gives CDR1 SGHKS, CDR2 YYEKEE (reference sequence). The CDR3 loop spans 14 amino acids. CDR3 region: CASSPSGQAYEQYF. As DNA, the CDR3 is TGTGCCAGCAGCCCGAGTGGACAGGCCTACGAGCAGTACTTC.

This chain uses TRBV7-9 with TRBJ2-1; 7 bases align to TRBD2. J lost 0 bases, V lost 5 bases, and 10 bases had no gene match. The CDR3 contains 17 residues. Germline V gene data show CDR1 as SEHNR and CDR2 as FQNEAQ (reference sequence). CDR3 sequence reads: CASSPFGGMSSYNEQFF. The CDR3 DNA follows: TGTGCCAGCAGCCCCTTCGGGGGGATGAGCTCCTACAATGAGCAGTTCTTC. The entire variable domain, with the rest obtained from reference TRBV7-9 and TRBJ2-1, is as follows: DTGVSQNPRHKITKRGQNVTFRCDPISEHNRLYWYRQTLGQGPEFLTYFQNEAQLEKSRLLSDRFSAERPKGSFSTLEIQRTEQGDSAMYLCASSPFGGMSSYNEQFFGPGTRLTVL.

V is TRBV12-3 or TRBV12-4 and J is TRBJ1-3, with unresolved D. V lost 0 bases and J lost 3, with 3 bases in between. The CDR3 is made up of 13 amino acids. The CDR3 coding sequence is TGTGCCAGCAGTTTAGCGAGTGGAAACACCATATATTTT. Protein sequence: CASSLASGNTIYF.

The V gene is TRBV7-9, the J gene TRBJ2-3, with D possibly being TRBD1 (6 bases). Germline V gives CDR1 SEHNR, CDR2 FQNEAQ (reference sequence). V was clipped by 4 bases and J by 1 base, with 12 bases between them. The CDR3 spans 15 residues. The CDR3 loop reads CASSYMYRGTDTQYF. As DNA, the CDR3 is TGTGCCAGCAGCTATATGTACAGGGGCACAGATACGCAGTATTTT.

The CDR3: CASSQRQEESYEQYF. CDR3 bases: TGTGCCAGCAGCCAACGTCAGGAAGAGTCCTACGAGCAGTACTTC. The chain recombines TRBV4-2 with TRBJ2-7; D is unresolved. Germline lookup yields CDR1 LGHNA and CDR2 YNFKEQ. V was trimmed by 2 bases and J by 1 base, leaving 12 bases between them. The CDR3 is made up of 15 amino acids.

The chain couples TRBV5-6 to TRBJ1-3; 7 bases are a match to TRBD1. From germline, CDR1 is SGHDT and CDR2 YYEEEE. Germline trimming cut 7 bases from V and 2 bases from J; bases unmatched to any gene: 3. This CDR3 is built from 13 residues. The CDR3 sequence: CASGRGAGNTIYF. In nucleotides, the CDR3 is TGTGCCAGCGGCAGGGGGGCTGGAAACACCATATATTTT.

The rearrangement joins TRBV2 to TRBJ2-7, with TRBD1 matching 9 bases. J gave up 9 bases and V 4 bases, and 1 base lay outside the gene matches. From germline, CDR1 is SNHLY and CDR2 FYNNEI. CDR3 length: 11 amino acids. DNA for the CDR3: TGTGCCAGCAGTGCGACAGGGGGGCAGTACTTC. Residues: CASSATGGQYF.

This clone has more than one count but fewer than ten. The CDR3 DNA sequence: TGTGCCAGCAGCCCCAGCGCCGGACAGGGCATGAACGGCTACACCTTC. It encodes CASSPSAGQGMNGYTF. V is TRBV9 and J is TRBJ1-2; 8 nucleotides agree with TRBD1. The CDR3 has 16 amino acids. The germline CDR1 and CDR2 sequences are SGDLS and YYNGEE. V dropped 4 bases and J dropped 8; count of bases not matched to a gene: 16.

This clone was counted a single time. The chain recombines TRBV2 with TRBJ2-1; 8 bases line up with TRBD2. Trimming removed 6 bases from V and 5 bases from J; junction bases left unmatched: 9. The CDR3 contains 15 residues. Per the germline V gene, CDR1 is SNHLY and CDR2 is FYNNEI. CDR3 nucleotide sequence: TGTGCCAGCAGCGTCCCCGGACTAGCAAACAATGAGCAGTTCTTC. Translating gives CASSVPGLANNEQFF.

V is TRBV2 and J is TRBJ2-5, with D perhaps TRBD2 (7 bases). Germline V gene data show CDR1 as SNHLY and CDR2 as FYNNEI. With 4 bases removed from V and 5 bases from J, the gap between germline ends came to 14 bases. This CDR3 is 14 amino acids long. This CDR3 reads CASSGGGRWETQYF. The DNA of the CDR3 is TGTGCCAGCAGTGGCGGGGGCCGTTGGGAGACCCAGTACTTC.

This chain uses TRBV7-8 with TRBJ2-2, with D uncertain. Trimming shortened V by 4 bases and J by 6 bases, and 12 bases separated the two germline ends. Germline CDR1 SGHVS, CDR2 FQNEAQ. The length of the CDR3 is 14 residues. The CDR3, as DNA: TGTGCCAGCAGCTCCCGAGATTACCCCGGGGAGCTGTTTTTT. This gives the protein CASSSRDYPGELFF.

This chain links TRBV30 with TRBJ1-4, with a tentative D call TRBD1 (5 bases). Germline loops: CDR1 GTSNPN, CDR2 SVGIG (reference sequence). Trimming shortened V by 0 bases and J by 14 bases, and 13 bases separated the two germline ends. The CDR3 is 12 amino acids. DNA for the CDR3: TGTGCCTGGAGTGTACCGGCAGGGACTCTGTTTTTT. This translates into CAWSVPAGTLFF.

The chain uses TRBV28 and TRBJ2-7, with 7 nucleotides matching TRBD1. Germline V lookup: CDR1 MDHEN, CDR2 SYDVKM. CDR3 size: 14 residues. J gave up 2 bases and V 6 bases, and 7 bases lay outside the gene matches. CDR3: CASSPPGGTYEQYF. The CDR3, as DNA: TGTGCCAGCAGCCCCCCAGGGGGTACCTACGAGCAGTACTTC.

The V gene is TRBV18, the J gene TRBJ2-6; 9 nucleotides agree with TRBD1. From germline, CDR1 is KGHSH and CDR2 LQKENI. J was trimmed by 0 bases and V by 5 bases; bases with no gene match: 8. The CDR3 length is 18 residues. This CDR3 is CASSATGTGSSGANVLTF. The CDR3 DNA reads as TGTGCCAGCTCAGCCACCGGGACAGGGAGCTCTGGGGCCAACGTCCTGACTTTC.

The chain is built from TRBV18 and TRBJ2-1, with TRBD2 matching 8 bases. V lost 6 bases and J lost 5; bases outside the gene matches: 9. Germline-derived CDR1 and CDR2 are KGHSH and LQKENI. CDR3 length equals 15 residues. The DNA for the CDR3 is TGTGCCAGCTCGCTTTCTTGGACTAGCAACAATGAGCAGTTCTTC. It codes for CASSLSWTSNNEQFF.

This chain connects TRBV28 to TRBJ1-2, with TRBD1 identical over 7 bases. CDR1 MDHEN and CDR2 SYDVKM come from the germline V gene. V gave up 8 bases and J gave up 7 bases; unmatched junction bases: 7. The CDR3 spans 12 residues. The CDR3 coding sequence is TGTGCCAGCGGCCCTCGGGACAGTGGCTACACCTTC. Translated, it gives CASGPRDSGYTF.